The entry below describes one T cell receptor (beta chain). This specimen belongs to a study of PD-1 blockade in classical Hodgkin lymphoma. Stated time point: cycle 4 day 1 (C4D1), after less than 7 weeks of nivolumab. Relapse after autologous stem cell transplantation occurred in every patient, and brentuximab vedotin exposure varied. Patients showed best responses of complete response, partial response or progressive disease. The CDR3 is 14 amino acids. Germline V lookup: CDR1 GTSNPN, CDR2 SVGIG (reference sequence). After removal of 2 bases from V and 4 bases from J, the junction contained 5 bases not matched to a gene. The repertoire was sequenced with immunoSEQ multiplex PCR; TCRdb's copy has only in-frame clones and lacks some. The table has tens of thousands of clones, under 85% seen once.

This sequence originates from a human donor with classical Hodgkin lymphoma. This chain uses TRBV30 with TRBJ2-1; 7 bases are a match to TRBD2. The source material was peripheral blood mononuclear cells (PBMCs), sampled before the fourth cycle of nivolumab. The CDR3 bases are TGTGCCTGGAGTAAGTCGGGAGGTTACAATGAGCAGTTCTTC. It translates to CAWSKSGGYNEQFF.